The following is a T cell receptor beta chain sequence with its context. What it recognizes is unknown. This sample was taken from a study of response to subunit inactivated influenza vaccine. Study-wide findings and caveats: New T cells are recruited in small numbers by each seasonal influenza vaccination, according to the authors' suggestion.

From germline, CDR1 is DFQATT and CDR2 SNEGSKA (reference sequence). The CDR3 totals 13 residues. One entry per CDR3 protein, called by TCRdb with MiXCR from the RT-PCR reads. Of about 700,000 distinct CDR3 sequences in the sample, over 11% were seen once. The sample here was PBMCs from blood, taken around 14 days before vaccination. The TCR sequence derives from a man in his forties or fifties who received an inactivated influenza vaccine. The J gene is TRBJ2-1, the V gene TRBV20-1, with 13 bases matching TRBD2. The CDR3 coding sequence is TGCAGCCCGGGACTAGCGGGGTACAATGAGCAGTTCTTC. Translated: CSPGLAGYNEQFF.